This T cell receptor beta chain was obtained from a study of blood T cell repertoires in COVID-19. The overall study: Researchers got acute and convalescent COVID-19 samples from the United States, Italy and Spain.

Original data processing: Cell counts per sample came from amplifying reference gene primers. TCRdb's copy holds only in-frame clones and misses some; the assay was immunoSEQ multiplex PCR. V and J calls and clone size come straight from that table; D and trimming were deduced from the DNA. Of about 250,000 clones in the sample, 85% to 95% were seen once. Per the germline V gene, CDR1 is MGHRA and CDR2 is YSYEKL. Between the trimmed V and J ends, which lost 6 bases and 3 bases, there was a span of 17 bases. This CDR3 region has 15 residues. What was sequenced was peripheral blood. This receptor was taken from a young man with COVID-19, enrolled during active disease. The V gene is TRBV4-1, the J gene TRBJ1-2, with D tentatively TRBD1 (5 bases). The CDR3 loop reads CASSPRGGTDYGYTF. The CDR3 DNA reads TGCGCCAGCAGTCCCAGAGGCGGGACTGACTATGGCTACACCTTC.